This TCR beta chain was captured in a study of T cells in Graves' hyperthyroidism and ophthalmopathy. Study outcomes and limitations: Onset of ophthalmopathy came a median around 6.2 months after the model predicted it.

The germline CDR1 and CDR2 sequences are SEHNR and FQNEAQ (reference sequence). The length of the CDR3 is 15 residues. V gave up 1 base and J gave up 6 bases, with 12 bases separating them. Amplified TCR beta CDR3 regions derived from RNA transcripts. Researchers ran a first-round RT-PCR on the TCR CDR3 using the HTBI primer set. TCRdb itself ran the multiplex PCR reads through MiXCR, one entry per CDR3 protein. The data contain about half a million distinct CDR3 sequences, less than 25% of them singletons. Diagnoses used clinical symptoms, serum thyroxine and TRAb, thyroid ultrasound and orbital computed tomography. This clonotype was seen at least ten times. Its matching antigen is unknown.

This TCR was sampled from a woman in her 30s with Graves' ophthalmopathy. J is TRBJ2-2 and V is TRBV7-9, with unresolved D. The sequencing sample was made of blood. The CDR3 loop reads CASSLGPELAGELFF. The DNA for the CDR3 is TGTGCCAGCAGCTTAGGGCCGGAATTGGCCGGGGAGCTGTTTTTT. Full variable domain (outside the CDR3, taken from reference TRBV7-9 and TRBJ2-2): DTGVSQNPRHKITKRGQNVTFRCDPISEHNRLYWYRQTLGQGPEFLTYFQNEAQLEKSRLLSDRFSAERPKGSFSTLEIQRTEQGDSAMYLCASSLGPELAGELFFGEGSRLTVL.